This note documents a single TCR beta chain sequence. Its antigen is undetermined. The sample originates from a study of blood T cells in healthy people across ages. Donors were systemically healthy Caucasian individuals from Russia aged roughly 6 to 100 years. This CDR3 has 18 amino acids. Germline V gene sequence: CDR1 KGHDR, CDR2 SFDVKD. V lost 5 bases, J lost 0 bases, and 8 bases stayed unmatched. For the second PCR, which ran for about 6 to 11 cycles, a sample-barcoded 5' primer and a J-beta primer mix were used. A template-switch adaptor that had 12 random nucleotides put a tag on each cDNA molecule. TCRdb fed the 5' RACE reads into MiXCR, producing one record per CDR3 protein. The sample has some 640,000 distinct CDR3 sequences; 49% are singletons. Study results and limitations: With unsorted PBMCs, a conclusive comparison of naive versus antigen-experienced cells was not possible.

The sequence was collected from a woman aged 60-75 years in good health. The sample comprised blood. This chain uses TRBV24-1 with TRBJ2-6, with 8 positions matching TRBD1. CDR3 sequence: CATSGGTGSSSGANVLTF. The CDR3 region has the DNA TGTGCCACCAGTGGGGGGACAGGCTCCAGCTCTGGGGCCAACGTCCTGACTTTC.